The 20 T cell receptor beta chains below all came from one sample that was sequenced in a study of T-cell reconstitution after alpha-beta-depleted transplantation in children. Preparation of the TCRbeta library was carried out with unique molecular identifiers. TCRdb used MiXCR to reprocess the PCR reads, holding one entry per CDR3 protein. In the table there are about 610,000 distinct CDR3 sequences, approximately 10% of which are singletons. Sample: PBMCs from the stem cell graft donor, taken from the stem cell graft. These receptors were taken from a human donor who donated a stem cell graft to a child with acute myeloid leukemia.

The sample holds many counts of this clonotype. The CDR3 protein is CASSSGQGRGAGTDTQYF. DNA of the CDR3: TGTGCCAGCTCATCCGGACAGGGACGCGGTGCCGGCACAGATACGCAGTATTTT. The rearrangement joins TRBV18 to TRBJ2-3; 8 bases agree with TRBD1. The junction had 14 bases not matched to a gene; V was cut back by 5 bases and J by 1 base. Germline CDR1 and CDR2: KGHSH and LQKENI. The CDR3 length is 18 residues.

This chain links TRBV29-1 with TRBJ2-7; tentative D call: TRBD2 (7 bases). V was cut by 7 bases and J by 4 bases, with 17 bases left in between. This CDR3 has 13 amino acids. Germline assignment: CDR1 SQVTM and CDR2 ANQGSEA. The chain's CDR3 is CSAWGGGKYEQYF. DNA for the CDR3: TGCAGCGCCTGGGGGGGCGGAAAGTACGAGCAGTACTTC.

This clonotype was seen a handful of times. The rearrangement uses TRBV27 and TRBJ2-7; D possibly corresponds to TRBD2 (5 bases). The CDR3 is 14 residues long. CDR1 is MNHEY and CDR2 is SMNVEV in the germline V gene (reference sequence). V was cut by 0 bases and J by 3 bases, with 9 bases left in between. The CDR3 DNA is TGTGCCAGCAGTTTATCGAACGGGATCTACGAGCAGTACTTC. Amino acids: CASSLSNGIYEQYF.

This chain connects TRBV12-3 or TRBV12-4 to TRBJ2-1; 10 nucleotides agree with TRBD2. V lost 8 bases and J lost 8; bases outside the gene matches: 12. The CDR3 covers 15 residues. CDR3 in DNA: TGTGCCAGCGGAGGGGCTAGCGGGAGTAGCTATGAGCAGTTCTTC. Its protein product is CASGGASGSSYEQFF.

The V and J genes are TRBV29-1 and TRBJ1-1; no definite D call. Trimming took 7 bases from V and 7 from J, leaving 22 bases between them. CDR3 size: 14 residues. Germline V gene data show CDR1 as SQVTM and CDR2 as ANQGSEA. The CDR3 sequence is CSASERGRRDEAFF. The CDR3 DNA reads as TGCAGCGCCTCCGAGAGAGGGAGGAGGGATGAAGCTTTCTTT.

The table lists this clonotype with many counts. This rearrangement joins TRBV12-3 or TRBV12-4 to TRBJ2-1; D remains unclear. V lost 1 base, J lost 0 bases, and 13 bases lay in between. This CDR3 is 17 amino acids long. DNA of the CDR3: TGTGCCAGCAGTTTAGTAGCTTCAGCGAACTCCTACAATGAGCAGTTCTTC. This translates into CASSLVASANSYNEQFF.

This clonotype appeared a few times. This chain links TRBV12-3 or TRBV12-4 with TRBJ2-3; 11 nucleotides match TRBD2. This CDR3 spans 16 amino acids. The V and J ends lost 5 bases and 4 bases, in that order; junction bases with no gene match: 8. The CDR3, as DNA: TGTGCCAGCAGTCCCCTAGCGGGAGGAGAGGCAGATACGCAGTATTTT. This gives the protein CASSPLAGGEADTQYF.

This clonotype was detected many times. The chain joins TRBV7-8 to TRBJ2-7; D perhaps matches TRBD2 (6 bases). The ends were cut back, 7 bases at V and 4 bases at J, with 14 bases in the middle. The CDR3 is 13 residues long. Per the germline V gene, CDR1 is SGHVS and CDR2 is FQNEAQ. The CDR3 region is CASTRGTLYEQYF. CDR3 nucleotide sequence: TGTGCCAGCACCCGCGGGACTTTGTACGAGCAGTACTTC.

This clonotype has more than one count but fewer than ten. The chain joins TRBV9 to TRBJ2-2, with TRBD2 matching over 12 bases. The CDR3 spans 16 residues. With V trimmed by 1 base and J by 4 bases, 2 bases remained unmatched. CDR1 is SGDLS, CDR2 YYNGEE, per germline. CDR3 in amino acids: CASSVRTSGITGELFF. The CDR3 nucleotides are TGTGCCAGCAGCGTACGGACTAGCGGGATCACCGGGGAGCTGTTTTTT.

With respect to this clonotype: The CDR3 does not end in the conserved phenylalanine or tryptophan, so this is likely a read error. The chain is built from TRBV29-1 and TRBJ1-1; D remains unclear. V gave up 3 bases and J gave up 1 base, with 12 bases separating them. Per the germline V gene, CDR1 is SQVTM and CDR2 is ANQGSEA. This CDR3 spans 14 amino acids. The CDR3 nucleotides read TGCAGCGTTGATATGCGACTCACGAACACTGAAGCTTTCTAT. Protein product: CSVDMRLTNTEAFY.

This clonotype was seen only a few times. A much larger clone differs by one base, so this may be a read error. V gene TRBV7-2 combines with J gene TRBJ2-3; the D gene is possibly TRBD2 (6 bases). Trimming pared 7 bases from V and 7 bases from J, leaving 21 bases between. Germline CDR1 reads SGHTA; CDR2 reads FQGNSA. This CDR3 comprises 15 residues. Here the CDR3 DNA reads TGTGCCAGCACCGGAGGGACCCACCTGGGGTATACGCAGTATTTT. It encodes CASTGGTHLGYTQYF.

The table lists this clonotype with many counts. This chain uses TRBV12-3 or TRBV12-4 with TRBJ2-1; perhaps TRBD2 as D (6 bases). The V and J ends lost 7 bases and 2 bases respectively, with 21 bases between them. This CDR3 contains 17 residues. The CDR3 region has the DNA TGTGCCAGCACCCCCTACCTCGGAGGGGCGGCCTACAATGAGCAGTTCTTC. This gives the protein CASTPYLGGAAYNEQFF.

This clonotype was detected ten times or more. V and J are TRBV12-3 or TRBV12-4 and TRBJ2-7; D is ambiguous. This CDR3 has 13 amino acids. Trimming took off 2 bases at V and 4 bases at J, with 9 bases between the two ends. The CDR3 protein is CASSLSSAYEQYF. CDR3 nucleotides: TGTGCCAGCAGTTTAAGCAGCGCTTACGAGCAGTACTTC.

The sample holds a few counts of this clonotype. The V gene is TRBV29-1, the J gene TRBJ2-6; tentatively, D is TRBD1 (6 bases). Trimming took 4 bases from V and 2 from J, leaving 9 bases between them. The CDR3 contains 14 residues. CDR1 is SQVTM, CDR2 ANQGSEA, per germline. The CDR3 nucleotides are TGCAGCGTTGGTAGGGGGACTGGGGCCAACGTCCTGACTTTC. This codes for CSVGRGTGANVLTF.

The genes are TRBV12-3 or TRBV12-4 and TRBJ2-1; 8 nucleotides line up with TRBD2. With V trimmed by 1 base and J by 8 bases, 10 bases remained unmatched. This CDR3 comprises 16 residues. The CDR3, as DNA: TGTGCCAGCAGTTTAGGAGTTACGGGAGGGTCGGATGAGCAGTTCTTC. As protein: CASSLGVTGGSDEQFF.

This clonotype was seen repeatedly, ten times or more. This chain uses TRBV7-3 with TRBJ2-4, with 9 bases that match TRBD1. Germline trimming cut 6 bases from V and 7 bases from J; bases unmatched to any gene: 4. The CDR3 length is 13 residues. Germline CDR1 reads SGHTA; CDR2 reads FQGTGA. The CDR3 nucleotides are TGTGCCAGCAGTTCCGGACAGGGGAACATTCAGTACTTC. Its protein is CASSSGQGNIQYF.

This clonotype was recorded a few times. The chain employs TRBV12-3 or TRBV12-4 and TRBJ2-7, with D perhaps given as TRBD1 or TRBD2 (5 bases each). V was cut by 5 bases and J by 3 bases, with 14 bases left in between. The CDR3 contains 14 residues. The CDR3 nucleotides read TGTGCCAGCAGTCGGCCGGGGCTGGGCTACGAGCAGTACTTC. Protein sequence: CASSRPGLGYEQYF.

At least ten counts were recorded for this clonotype. The chain is built from TRBV3-1 and TRBJ1-1, with 8 bases fitting TRBD1. V shed 2 bases, J shed 10 bases, and the junction held 9 bases outside the gene matches. The germline V gene encodes CDR1 LGHDT and CDR2 YNNKEL (reference sequence). There are 14 residues in the CDR3. The CDR3 nucleotides read TGTGCCAGCAGCCAAAGCGGACAGGGAAAAGGAGCTTTCTTT. This translates into CASSQSGQGKGAFF.

This clonotype was seen repeatedly, ten times or more. The chain employs TRBV12-3 or TRBV12-4 and TRBJ2-3; 15 bases match TRBD2. The CDR3 covers 15 residues. V lost 7 bases and J lost 5; bases outside the gene matches: 4. The CDR3 reads CASKQGLAGGDTQYF. CDR3 bases: TGTGCCAGCAAACAGGGACTAGCGGGAGGAGATACGCAGTATTTT.

The genes are TRBV10-3 and TRBJ1-6; no definite D call. The CDR3 has 14 amino acids. From germline, CDR1 is ENHRY and CDR2 SYGVKD. V lost 6 bases to trimming and J lost 7 bases, with 13 bases between them. CDR3: CAISDLLGNSPLHF. The CDR3 nucleotides are TGTGCCATCAGCGACCTTCTGGGAAATTCACCCCTCCACTTT.